This T cell receptor beta chain is from a study of coeliac disease (dated by TCRdb to 2022 to 2024). About the study as a whole: Coeliac patients were categorised as having newly diagnosed active disease, refractory coeliac disease type I, or disease controlled by a gluten-free diet. Because high-resolution HLA typing was not available, biased TRBV7-2 usage was examined as a proof of principle. The study applied next-generation sequencing of rearranged TRB and TRG CDR3 regions to small intestinal lymphocyte fractions from coeliac and non-coeliac patients. The study set out to describe the TR repertoires of small intestinal T cells in active coeliac disease, refractory type I coeliac disease, and coeliac disease treated with a gluten-free diet. Of the roughly 30 patients in the full study, about 22 had coeliac disease confirmed by serology and 8 were controls with non-small intestinal disorders. Refractory coeliac disease type I was defined by the absence of response to a gluten-free diet for more than 12 months, together with immunophenotypically normal intraepithelial cells. TRB sequencing succeeded for samples from around 27 subjects, including about 25 paired bulk unsorted intraepithelial and lamina propria cell samples. The research as a whole found: The authors judged the approach to be unsuitable for unbiased detection of gliadin-specific T cells, because gliadin-specific T cells are scarce and rarely shared between patients. Compared with controls, active coeliac intraepithelial and lamina propria samples had TRB and TRG repertoires of lower clonality, which suggests that diverse T cells were recruited. TRB repertoires were largely private; most amino acid sequences were unique to one sample, and V-gene usage did not differ significantly by disease group. High-purity fractions were not obtained when intraepithelial cells were separated from lamina propria cells, so cross-contamination between compartments was possible.

The library was generated by the immunoSEQ multiplex PCR assay. The TR loci were subjected to amplification by multiplexed PCR, for which V gene segments served as targets of the forward primers and J gene segments as targets of the reverse primers. The amplified CDR3 regions were sequenced using the Illumina HiSeq System. The authors' pipeline ran thus. Closely related reads were merged by a nearest-neighbour algorithm to remove PCR and sequencing errors and to collapse the data into unique sequences. Repertoires were summarised in terms of clonality and T cell density, with T cell density defined as TR molecules per amount of genomic DNA input. CDR3 amino acid sequences present in at least 80% of unsorted samples were defined as public TRs, and these public TRs were then tested for differential abundance between coeliac and control samples. Disease-group differences in clonality and density were tested with Kruskal-Wallis tests followed by Dunn post-tests. Drawn from immuneACCESS, this table holds only the in-frame rearrangements with V and J called that TCRdb kept. Clones are partly lost; checked studies trace under half to an unresolved V gene and leave the rest unexplained. That table furnishes V, J and clone size, whereas the DNA furnished D and trimming. This sample gives 7,500 to 9,500 clones in total; 50% to 70% of them show up just once. The ten largest clones add up to roughly 9.8% of the sample.

Aliquots of around 500,000 cells were frozen in DMSO/FBS in liquid nitrogen, and one aliquot per fraction was used for sequencing. All 30 or so patients in the study underwent endoscopy and small intestinal biopsy. Intraepithelial cells were released from biopsies by stirring for one hour at 37 degrees C in RPMI containing EGTA, MgCl2 and 1% FBS. Genomic DNA was extracted from frozen unsorted cell fractions with the Qiagen DNeasy blood extraction kit. After removal of 7 bases from V and 5 bases from J, the junction retains 13 bases not matched to a gene. Inclusive of the bounding cysteine and phenylalanine, the CDR3 is 15 residues long. Only the CDR3 portion is preserved as DNA: 45 bases, with reading frame beginning at the first base. CDR1 and CDR2, per the germline V gene (reference sequence), are LNHDA and SQIVND. Note on this clone: Its antigen is not yet known. Qualities for individual bases were not recorded, and no much larger clone is one base off.

The sequenced sample was intraepithelial lymphocytes from the gut. In light of the paper, this sample's cell subset or site label describes: intraepithelial cell (IEC) fraction of small intestinal biopsy. In this chain, TRBV19 is recombined with TRBJ1-1; 7 central bases correspond to TRBD1. This receptor was taken from a woman aged 55 to 70 with celiac disease. CDR3 loop: CASTPLTGSATEAFF. The sequenced DNA is TGTGCCAGTACCCCCTTGACAGGGTCAGCGACTGAAGCTTTCTTT.